This T cell receptor (beta chain) was profiled in a study of Ad26.COV2.S vaccination and SARS-CoV-2 variants. Whole-study results and caveats: Vaccinated individuals (as opposed to placebo recipients) had higher spike-specific TCR breadth. Placebo recipients and vaccine recipients were similar in non-spike TCR breadth. Substantial post-vaccination breadth of spike-specific CD8+ and CD4+ T cell responses was reported. Analyses that measured TCR breadth and depth may have underestimated total T cell responses.

As to this clone: Its target is unknown.

This CDR3 has 18 residues. CDR1 and CDR2 from the germline V gene are ENHRY and SYGVKD. With 2 bases clipped from V and 5 bases from J, the junction kept 13 bases outside the gene matches. Sequencing used immunoSEQ multiplex PCR; TCRdb keeps in-frame clones, though not all of them. Among roughly 140,000 clones listed, roughly 90% were seen once. The TCR sequence derives from a human donor who had recovered from COVID-19. The chain carries TRBV10-3 and TRBJ2-5, with 11 bases fitting TRBD2. Sequenced here: peripheral blood, sampled after recovery from COVID-19. The DNA of the CDR3 is TGTGCCATCAGTGAGGGTCCTAGCGGGGGGCCTAAGGGGGAGACCCAGTACTTC. Its translation is CAISEGPSGGPKGETQYF.